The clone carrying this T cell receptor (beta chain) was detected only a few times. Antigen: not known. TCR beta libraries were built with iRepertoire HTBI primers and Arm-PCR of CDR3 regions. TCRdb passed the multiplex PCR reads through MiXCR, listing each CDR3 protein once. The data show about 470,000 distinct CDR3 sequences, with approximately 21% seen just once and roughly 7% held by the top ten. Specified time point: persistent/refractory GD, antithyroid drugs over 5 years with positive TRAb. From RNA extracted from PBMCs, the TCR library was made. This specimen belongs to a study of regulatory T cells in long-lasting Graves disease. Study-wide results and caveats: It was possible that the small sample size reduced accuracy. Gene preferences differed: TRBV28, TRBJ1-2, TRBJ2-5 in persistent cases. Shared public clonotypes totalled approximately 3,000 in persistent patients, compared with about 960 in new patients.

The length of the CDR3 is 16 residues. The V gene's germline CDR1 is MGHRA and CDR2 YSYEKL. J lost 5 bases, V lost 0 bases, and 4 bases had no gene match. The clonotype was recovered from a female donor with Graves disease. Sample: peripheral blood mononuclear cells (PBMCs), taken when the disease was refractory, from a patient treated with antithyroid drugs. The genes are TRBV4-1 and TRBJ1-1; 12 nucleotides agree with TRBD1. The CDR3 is CASSQEGQGARTEAFF. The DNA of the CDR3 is TGCGCCAGCAGCCAAGAGGGACAGGGGGCGAGAACTGAAGCTTTCTTT.